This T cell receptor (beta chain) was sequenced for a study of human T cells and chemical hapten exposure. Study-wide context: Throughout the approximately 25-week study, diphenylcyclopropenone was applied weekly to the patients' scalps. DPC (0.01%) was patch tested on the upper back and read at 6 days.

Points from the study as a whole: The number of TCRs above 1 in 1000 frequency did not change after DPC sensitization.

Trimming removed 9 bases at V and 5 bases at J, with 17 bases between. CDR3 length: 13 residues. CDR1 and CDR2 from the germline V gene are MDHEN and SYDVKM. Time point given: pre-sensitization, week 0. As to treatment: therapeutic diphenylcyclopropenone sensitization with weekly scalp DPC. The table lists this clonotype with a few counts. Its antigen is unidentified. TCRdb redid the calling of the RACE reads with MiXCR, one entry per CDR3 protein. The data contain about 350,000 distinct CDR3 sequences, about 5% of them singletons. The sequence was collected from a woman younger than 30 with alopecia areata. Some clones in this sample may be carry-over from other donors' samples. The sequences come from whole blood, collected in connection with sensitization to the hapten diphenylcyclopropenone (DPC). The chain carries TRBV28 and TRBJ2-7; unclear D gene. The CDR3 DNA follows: TGTGCCAGGACCGGTACGTGGTGGGACGAGCAGTACTTC. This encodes CARTGTWWDEQYF.